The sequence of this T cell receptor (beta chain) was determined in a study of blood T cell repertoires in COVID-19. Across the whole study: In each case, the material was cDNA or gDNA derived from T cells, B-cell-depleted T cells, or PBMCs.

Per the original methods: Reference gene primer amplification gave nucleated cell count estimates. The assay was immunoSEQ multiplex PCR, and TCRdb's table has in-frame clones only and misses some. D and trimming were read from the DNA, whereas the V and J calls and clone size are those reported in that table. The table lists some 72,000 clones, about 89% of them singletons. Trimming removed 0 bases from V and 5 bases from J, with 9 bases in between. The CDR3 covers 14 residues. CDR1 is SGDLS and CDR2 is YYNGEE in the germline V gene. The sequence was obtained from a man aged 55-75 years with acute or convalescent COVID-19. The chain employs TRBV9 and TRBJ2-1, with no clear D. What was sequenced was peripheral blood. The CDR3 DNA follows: TGTGCCAGCAGCGTAGAGAGGCACCACAATGAGCAGTTCTTC. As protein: CASSVERHHNEQFF.